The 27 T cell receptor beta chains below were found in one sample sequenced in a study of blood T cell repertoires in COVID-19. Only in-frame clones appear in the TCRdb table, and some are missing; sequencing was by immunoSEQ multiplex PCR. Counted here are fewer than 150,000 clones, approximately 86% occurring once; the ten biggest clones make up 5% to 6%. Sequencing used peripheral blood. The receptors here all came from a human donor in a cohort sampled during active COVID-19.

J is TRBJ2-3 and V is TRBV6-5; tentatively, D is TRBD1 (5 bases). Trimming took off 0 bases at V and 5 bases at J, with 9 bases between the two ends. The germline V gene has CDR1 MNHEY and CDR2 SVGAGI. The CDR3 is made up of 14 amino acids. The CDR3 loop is CASSYSGREDTQYF. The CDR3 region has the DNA TGTGCCAGCAGTTACTCCGGCAGGGAAGATACGCAGTATTTT.

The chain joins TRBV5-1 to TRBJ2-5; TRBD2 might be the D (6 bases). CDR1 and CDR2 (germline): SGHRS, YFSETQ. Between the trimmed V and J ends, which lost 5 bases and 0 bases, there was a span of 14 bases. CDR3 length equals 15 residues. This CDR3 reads CASSRLGAYQETQYF. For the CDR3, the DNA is TGCGCCAGCAGTCGACTAGGTGCTTACCAAGAGACCCAGTACTTC.

In DNA, the CDR3 is TGTGCCAGCAGCTTAGCCGGGACTCCCGCCTACAATGAGCAGTTCTTC. Translating gives CASSLAGTPAYNEQFF. The chain has TRBV7-2 and TRBJ2-1; weak D call: TRBD2 (6 bases). The germline V gene encodes CDR1 SGHTA and CDR2 FQGNSA. Trimming pared 0 bases from V and 2 bases from J, leaving 11 bases between. The CDR3 totals 16 residues. The full variable domain, rest sourced from reference TRBV7-2 and TRBJ2-1, is GAGVSQSPSNKVTEKGKDVELRCDPISGHTALYWYRQSLGQGLEFLIYFQGNSAPDKSGLPSDRFSAERTGGSVSTLTIQRTQQEDSAVYLCASSLAGTPAYNEQFFGPGTRLTVL.

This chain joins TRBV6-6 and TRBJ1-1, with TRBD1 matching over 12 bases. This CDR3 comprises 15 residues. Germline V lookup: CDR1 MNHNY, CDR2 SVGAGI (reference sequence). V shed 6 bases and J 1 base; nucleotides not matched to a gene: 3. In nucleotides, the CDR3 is TGTGCCAGCAGCCCGGGACAGGGGGCGAACACTGAAGCTTTCTTT. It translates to CASSPGQGANTEAFF.

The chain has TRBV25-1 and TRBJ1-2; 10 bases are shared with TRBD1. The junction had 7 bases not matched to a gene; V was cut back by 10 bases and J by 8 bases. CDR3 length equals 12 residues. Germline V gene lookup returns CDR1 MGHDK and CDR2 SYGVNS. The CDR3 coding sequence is TGTGCCACCAGCGGGACAGGGGTAGGCTACACCTTC. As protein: CATSGTGVGYTF.

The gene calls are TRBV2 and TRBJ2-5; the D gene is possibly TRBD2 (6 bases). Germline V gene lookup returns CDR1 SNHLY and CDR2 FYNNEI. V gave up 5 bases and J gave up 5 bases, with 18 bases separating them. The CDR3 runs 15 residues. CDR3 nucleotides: TGTGCCAGCAGTCAGCTAGGGGAGGTTTCCGAGACCCAGTACTTC. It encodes CASSQLGEVSETQYF.

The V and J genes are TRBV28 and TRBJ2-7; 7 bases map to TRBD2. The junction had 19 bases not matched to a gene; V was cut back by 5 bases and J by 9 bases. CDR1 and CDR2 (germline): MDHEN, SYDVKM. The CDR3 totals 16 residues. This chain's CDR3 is CASSPDRTRRRVTQYF. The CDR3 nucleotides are TGTGCCAGCAGTCCCGATCGGACTAGAAGGCGTGTGACGCAGTACTTC.

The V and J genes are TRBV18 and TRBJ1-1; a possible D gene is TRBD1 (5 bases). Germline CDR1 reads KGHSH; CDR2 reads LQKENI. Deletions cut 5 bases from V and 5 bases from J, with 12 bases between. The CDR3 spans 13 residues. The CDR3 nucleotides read TGTGCCAGCTCAGGGGGGACCGGGACTGAAGCTTTCTTT. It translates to CASSGGTGTEAFF.

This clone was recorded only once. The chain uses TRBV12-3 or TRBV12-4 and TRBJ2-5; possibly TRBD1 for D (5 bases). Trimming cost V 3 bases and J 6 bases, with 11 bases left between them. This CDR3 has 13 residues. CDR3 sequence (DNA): TGTGCCAGCAGTTTTCTAGGGGTAAAGACCCAGTACTTC. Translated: CASSFLGVKTQYF.

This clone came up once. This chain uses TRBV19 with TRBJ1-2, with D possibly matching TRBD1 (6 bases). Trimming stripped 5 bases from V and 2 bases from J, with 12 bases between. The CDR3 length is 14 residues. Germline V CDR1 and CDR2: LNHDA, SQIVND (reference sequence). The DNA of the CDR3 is TGTGCCAGTAGTGGGGGCCGCCCCAACTATGGCTACACCTTC. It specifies CASSGGRPNYGYTF.

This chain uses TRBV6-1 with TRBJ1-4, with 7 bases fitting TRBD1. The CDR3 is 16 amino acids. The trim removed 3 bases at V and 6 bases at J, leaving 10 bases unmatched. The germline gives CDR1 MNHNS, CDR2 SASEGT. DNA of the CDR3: TGTGCCAGCAGTGAGATCCCCCGACAGGGAGATGAAAAACTGTTTTTT. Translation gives CASSEIPRQGDEKLFF.

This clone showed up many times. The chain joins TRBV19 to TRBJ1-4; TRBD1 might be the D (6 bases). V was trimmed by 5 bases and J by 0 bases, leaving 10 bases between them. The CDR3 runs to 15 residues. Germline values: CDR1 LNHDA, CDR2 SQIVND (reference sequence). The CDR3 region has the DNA TGTGCCAGTAGTGGATCAGGGGCAACTAATGAAAAACTGTTTTTT. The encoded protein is CASSGSGATNEKLFF.

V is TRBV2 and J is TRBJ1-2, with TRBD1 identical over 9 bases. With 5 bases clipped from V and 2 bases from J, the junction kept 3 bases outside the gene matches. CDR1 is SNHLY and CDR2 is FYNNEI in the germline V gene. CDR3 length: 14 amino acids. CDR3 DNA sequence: TGTGCCAGCAGTACCGGGACAGGGAACTATGGCTACACCTTC. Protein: CASSTGTGNYGYTF.

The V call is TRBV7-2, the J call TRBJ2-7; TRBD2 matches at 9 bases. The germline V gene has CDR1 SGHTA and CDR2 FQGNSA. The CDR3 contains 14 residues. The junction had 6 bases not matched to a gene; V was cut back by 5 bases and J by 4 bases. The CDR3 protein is CASSVSSGMYEQYF. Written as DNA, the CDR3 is TGTGCCAGCAGCGTTTCTAGCGGGATGTACGAGCAGTACTTC.

CDR3 protein: CASSLDSGGNSPLHF. DNA for the CDR3: TGTGCCAGCAGCTTAGATTCAGGGGGGAATTCACCCCTCCACTTT. The rearrangement links TRBV7-2 to TRBJ1-6; 7 nucleotides align to TRBD1. Germline V gene lookup returns CDR1 SGHTA and CDR2 FQGNSA. CDR3 length: 15 residues. With 1 base clipped from V and 7 bases from J, the junction kept 4 bases outside the gene matches. Drawing the rest from reference TRBV7-2 and TRBJ1-6, the complete variable domain is GAGVSQSPSNKVTEKGKDVELRCDPISGHTALYWYRQSLGQGLEFLIYFQGNSAPDKSGLPSDRFSAERTGGSVSTLTIQRTQQEDSAVYLCASSLDSGGNSPLHFGNGTRLTVT.

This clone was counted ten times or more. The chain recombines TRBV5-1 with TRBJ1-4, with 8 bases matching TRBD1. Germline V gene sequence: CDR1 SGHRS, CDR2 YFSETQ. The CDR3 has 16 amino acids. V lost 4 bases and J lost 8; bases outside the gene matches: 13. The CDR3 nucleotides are TGCGCCAGCAGCCCCTCTACAGGGGGTCCGGGAGAAAAACTGTTTTTT. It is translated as CASSPSTGGPGEKLFF.

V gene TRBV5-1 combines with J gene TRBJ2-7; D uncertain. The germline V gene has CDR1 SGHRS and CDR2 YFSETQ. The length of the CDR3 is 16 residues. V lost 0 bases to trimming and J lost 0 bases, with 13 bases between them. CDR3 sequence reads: CASSLVVAASSYEQYF. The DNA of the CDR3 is TGCGCCAGCAGCTTGGTTGTAGCAGCCAGCTCCTACGAGCAGTACTTC.

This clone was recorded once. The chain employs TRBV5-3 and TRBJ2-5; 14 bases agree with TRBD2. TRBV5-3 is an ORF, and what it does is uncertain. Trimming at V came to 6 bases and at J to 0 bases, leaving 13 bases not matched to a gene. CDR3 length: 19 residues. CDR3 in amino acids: CARKPPRAGLAGDQETQYF. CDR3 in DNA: TGTGCCAGAAAACCCCCACGTGCGGGACTAGCGGGGGACCAAGAGACCCAGTACTTC.

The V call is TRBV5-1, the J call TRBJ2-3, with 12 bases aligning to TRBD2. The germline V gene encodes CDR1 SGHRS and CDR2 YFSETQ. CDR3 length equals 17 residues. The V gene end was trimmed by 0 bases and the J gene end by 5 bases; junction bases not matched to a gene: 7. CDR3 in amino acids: CASSLAPSGGAIDTQYF. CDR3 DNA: TGCGCCAGCAGCTTGGCGCCTAGCGGGGGGGCCATAGATACGCAGTATTTT.

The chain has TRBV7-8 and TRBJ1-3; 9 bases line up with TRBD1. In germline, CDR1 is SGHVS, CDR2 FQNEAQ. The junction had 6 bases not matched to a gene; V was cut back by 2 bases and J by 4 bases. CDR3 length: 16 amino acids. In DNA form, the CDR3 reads TGTGCCAGCAGCTTACAGGGGACAGGGTTAGGAAACACCATATATTTT. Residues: CASSLQGTGLGNTIYF.

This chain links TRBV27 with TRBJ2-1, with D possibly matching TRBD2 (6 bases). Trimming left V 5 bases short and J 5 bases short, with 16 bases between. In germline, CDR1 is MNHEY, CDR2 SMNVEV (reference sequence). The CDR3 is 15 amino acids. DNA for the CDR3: TGTGCCAGCAGTGAACGCGGGATCGTGGACAATGAGCAGTTCTTC. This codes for CASSERGIVDNEQFF.

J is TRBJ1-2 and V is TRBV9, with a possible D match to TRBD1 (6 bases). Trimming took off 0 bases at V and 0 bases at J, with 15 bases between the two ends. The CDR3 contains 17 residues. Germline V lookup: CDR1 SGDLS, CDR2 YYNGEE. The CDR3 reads CASSVGPGAASNYGYTF. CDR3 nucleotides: TGTGCCAGCAGCGTAGGTCCAGGGGCCGCCTCTAACTATGGCTACACCTTC.

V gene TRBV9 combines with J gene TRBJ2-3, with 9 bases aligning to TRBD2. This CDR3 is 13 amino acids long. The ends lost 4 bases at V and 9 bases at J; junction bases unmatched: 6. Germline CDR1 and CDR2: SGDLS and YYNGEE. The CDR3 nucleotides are TGTGCCAGCAGCAACCTAGCGGGGTGGACGCAGTATTTT. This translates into CASSNLAGWTQYF.

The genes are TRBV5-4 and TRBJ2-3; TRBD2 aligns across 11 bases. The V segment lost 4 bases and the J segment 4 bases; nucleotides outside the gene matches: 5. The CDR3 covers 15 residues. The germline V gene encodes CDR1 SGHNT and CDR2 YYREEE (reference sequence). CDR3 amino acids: CASSLAGGMADTQYF. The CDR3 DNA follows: TGTGCCAGCAGCCTAGCGGGAGGTATGGCAGATACGCAGTATTTT.

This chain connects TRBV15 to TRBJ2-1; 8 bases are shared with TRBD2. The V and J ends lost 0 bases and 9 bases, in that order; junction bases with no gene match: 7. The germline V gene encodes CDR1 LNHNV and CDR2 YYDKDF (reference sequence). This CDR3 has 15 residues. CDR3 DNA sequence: TGTGCCACCAGCAGAGATCTCGGACTAGCTGGTGAGCAGTTCTTC. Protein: CATSRDLGLAGEQFF. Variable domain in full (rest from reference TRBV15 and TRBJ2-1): DAMVIQNPRYQVTQFGKPVTLSCSQTLNHNVMYWYQQKSSQAPKLLFHYYDKDFNNEADTPDNFQSRRPNTSFCFLDIRSPGLGDTAMYLCATSRDLGLAGEQFFGPGTRLTVL.

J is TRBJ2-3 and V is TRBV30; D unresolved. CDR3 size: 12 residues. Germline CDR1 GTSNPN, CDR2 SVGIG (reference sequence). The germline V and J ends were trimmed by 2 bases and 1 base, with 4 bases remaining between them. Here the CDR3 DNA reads TGTGCCTGGAGTAGCGGCACAGATACGCAGTATTTT. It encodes CAWSSGTDTQYF. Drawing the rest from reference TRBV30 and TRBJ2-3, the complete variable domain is SQTIHQWPATLVQPVGSPLSLECTVEGTSNPNLYWYRQAAGRGLQLLFYSVGIGQISSEVPQNLSASRPQDRQFILSSKKLLLSDSGFYLCAWSSGTDTQYFGPGTRLTVL.

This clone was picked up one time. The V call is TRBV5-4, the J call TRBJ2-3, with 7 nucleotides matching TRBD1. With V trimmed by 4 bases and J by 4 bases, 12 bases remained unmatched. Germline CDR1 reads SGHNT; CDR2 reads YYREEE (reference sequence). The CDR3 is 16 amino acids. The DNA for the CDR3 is TGTGCCAGCAGCGAACAGGGGACACCACCCCCAGATACGCAGTATTTT. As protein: CASSEQGTPPPDTQYF.